Following are 27 T cell receptor beta chains from one sample sequenced in a study of blood T cells in healthy people across ages. Sample-barcoded 5' priming and a J-beta primer mix drove a second PCR of roughly 6 to 12 cycles. TCRdb ran MiXCR on the 5' RACE reads and lists one entry per CDR3 protein. The table has 800,000 to 950,000 distinct CDR3 sequences, 25% to 35% seen once; the top ten hold 9.5% to 13%. The sample was also linked to a second study, of T cells of mothers and their children.

The sequenced sample consisted of blood. Every receptor here comes from a middle-aged woman in good health.

The chain uses TRBV5-1 and TRBJ2-7; 8 bases fit TRBD2. The germline V gene encodes CDR1 SGHRS and CDR2 YFSETQ. The CDR3 spans 16 residues. V was clipped by 4 bases and J by 0 bases; unmatched bases: 9. Written as DNA, the CDR3 is TGCGCCAGCAGCCCTCCCCCAGCGGGGGCCTCCTACGAGCAGTACTTC. It encodes CASSPPPAGASYEQYF.

A few counts support this clonotype. V and J are TRBV5-1 and TRBJ2-7; no definite D call. The CDR3 spans 15 residues. Trimming took 0 bases from V and 5 from J, leaving 15 bases between them. Germline values: CDR1 SGHRS, CDR2 YFSETQ. The CDR3 DNA reads as TGCGCCAGCAGCTTGGCAGGCACCTCGAGCCACGAGCAGTACTTC. As protein: CASSLAGTSSHEQYF.

This clonotype was counted between two and nine times. The gene calls are TRBV25-1 and TRBJ2-1, with D uncertain. There are 14 residues in the CDR3. The V and J ends lost 5 bases and 6 bases respectively, with 14 bases between them. From germline, CDR1 is MGHDK and CDR2 SYGVNS. CDR3: CASSLALRSNEQFF. CDR3 DNA sequence: TGTGCCAGCAGTTTAGCCCTCCGGAGCAATGAGCAGTTCTTC.

Only a few counts were recorded for this clonotype. This chain links TRBV13 with TRBJ2-7; 9 nucleotides line up with TRBD2. The CDR3 is 16 amino acids. Germline V gene data show CDR1 as PRHDT and CDR2 as FYEKMQ (reference sequence). Unmatched junction bases numbered 6, after V lost 0 bases and J lost 3 bases. In nucleotides, the CDR3 is TGTGCCAGCAGCTTAGGCCTAGCGGGGTACATCTACGAGCAGTACTTC. Translation gives CASSLGLAGYIYEQYF. Combining the CDR3 with reference TRBV13 and TRBJ2-7 gives the whole variable domain AAGVIQSPRHLIKEKRETATLKCYPIPRHDTVYWYQQGPGQDPQFLISFYEKMQSDKGSIPDRFSAQQFSDYHSELNMSSLELGDSALYFCASSLGLAGYIYEQYFGPGTRLTVT.

This clonotype was detected only a few times. The rearrangement joins TRBV7-9 to TRBJ1-1, with D possibly TRBD1 on 5 matching bases. Trimming pared 5 bases from V and 2 bases from J, leaving 12 bases between. CDR3 length: 14 residues. Germline CDR1 SEHNR, CDR2 FQNEAQ (reference sequence). The CDR3 region has the DNA TGTGCCAGCAGCCCGGGGCCAGGCAACACTGAAGCTTTCTTT. Amino acids: CASSPGPGNTEAFF.

The chain combines TRBV27 with TRBJ2-1; D ambiguous. The CDR3 contains 14 residues. Trimming took off 10 bases at V and 4 bases at J, with 17 bases between the two ends. Germline loops: CDR1 MNHEY, CDR2 SMNVEV (reference sequence). In DNA, the CDR3 is TGTGCCACCTCGCCCGTTACTTCTTACAATGAGCAGTTCTTC. Translation gives CATSPVTSYNEQFF.

The V and J genes are TRBV7-2 and TRBJ2-5; D possibly corresponds to TRBD2 (6 bases). CDR3 length: 15 amino acids. Germline CDR1 reads SGHTA; CDR2 reads FQGNSA. V gave up 1 base and J gave up 11 bases, with 20 bases separating them. The CDR3, as DNA: TGTGCCAGCAGCTTAGTCTGGGGGGAGAGCGATGAGCAGTACTTC. Translated, it gives CASSLVWGESDEQYF.

The chain combines TRBV20-1 with TRBJ1-5, with 7 bases aligning to TRBD1. The CDR3 contains 17 residues. The junction had 13 bases not matched to a gene; V was cut back by 2 bases and J by 3 bases. Germline CDR1 DFQATT, CDR2 SNEGSKA (reference sequence). The CDR3: CSARRGFEGANNQPQHF. The CDR3 DNA reads as TGCAGTGCTAGAAGGGGCTTCGAGGGGGCCAACAATCAGCCCCAGCATTTT.

This clonotype has more than one count but fewer than ten. Compared with germline, one end of the junction differs, possibly owing to a read error. The chain uses TRBV12-3 or TRBV12-4 and TRBJ2-6; maybe TRBD1 (5 bases). The CDR3 consists of 15 residues. The CDR3 nucleotides are TGTGCCAACAGTCTCTACAGGTCTGGGGCCAACGTCCTGACTTTC. Translated: CANSLYRSGANVLTF.

About this clonotype itself: The junction departs from germline at one end; a sequencing error may be responsible. This chain uses TRBV12-3 or TRBV12-4 with TRBJ1-2; tentatively, D is TRBD1 (5 bases). CDR3 length: 13 amino acids. In nucleotides, the CDR3 is TGTGCCAGCAGGACAGAAACCTACTATGGCTACGCCTTC. As protein: CASRTETYYGYAF.

V usage is TRBV14 and J usage is TRBJ2-3; 8 bases align to TRBD1. The CDR3 runs to 15 residues. Germline lookup yields CDR1 SGHDN and CDR2 FVKESK. Trimming cost V 7 bases and J 0 bases; bases outside gene matches: 6. This CDR3 is CASNTGGASTDTQYF. The CDR3 nucleotides are TGTGCCAGCAACACAGGGGGAGCCAGCACAGATACGCAGTATTTT.

This clonotype was recorded a few times. The chain joins TRBV28 to TRBJ2-5; 9 positions match TRBD2. Germline V CDR1 and CDR2: MDHEN, SYDVKM. The CDR3 length is 14 residues. The J segment lost 8 bases and the V segment lost 6 bases, leaving 10 bases of the junction unmatched. In DNA form, the CDR3 reads TGTGCCAGCAGGGGAGCGGGGGGCACCGCTACCCAGTACTTC. Translated, it gives CASRGAGGTATQYF.

This clonotype was seen only a few times. The chain links TRBV7-2 to TRBJ1-1; D ambiguous. Germline V gene data show CDR1 as SGHTA and CDR2 as FQGNSA. This CDR3 is 14 amino acids long. V was trimmed by 3 bases and J by 0 bases, leaving 8 bases between them. The CDR3: CASSFLALNTEAFF. The CDR3, as DNA: TGTGCCAGCAGCTTCTTAGCACTGAACACTGAAGCTTTCTTT.

J is TRBJ2-1 and V is TRBV9, with 7 bases that match TRBD2. V lost 0 bases, J lost 6 bases, and 6 bases stayed unmatched. Per germline, CDR1 SGDLS and CDR2 YYNGEE. CDR3 length: 15 residues. The CDR3 here is CASSVGRGRVNEQFF. CDR3 nucleotides: TGTGCCAGCAGCGTAGGACGGGGGAGGGTCAATGAGCAGTTCTTC.

V usage is TRBV20-1 and J usage is TRBJ1-5; TRBD1 is a possible D gene (6 bases). The CDR3 length is 16 residues. The germline V gene has CDR1 DFQATT and CDR2 SNEGSKA (reference sequence). V was shortened by 0 bases and J by 3 bases, with 15 bases between the two germline ends. Here the CDR3 DNA reads TGCAGTGCTAGAGACCGTAGGGGGGCCCACAATCAGCCCCAGCATTTT. Translating it yields CSARDRRGAHNQPQHF.

This clonotype was seen once. This chain joins TRBV7-2 and TRBJ1-2; TRBD1 matches at 12 bases. This CDR3 comprises 15 residues. Germline CDR1 and CDR2: SGHTA and FQGNSA. The trim removed 5 bases at V and 8 bases at J, leaving 9 bases unmatched. The CDR3 region has the DNA TGTGCCAGCAGCGCACGGGACAGGGGGCGTTGGGGCTACACCTTC. It translates to CASSARDRGRWGYTF.

This clonotype has just a few counts. Being one base from a much bigger clone, this may be a read error. V gene TRBV28 combines with J gene TRBJ2-6; possible D gene TRBD2, 5 bases. CDR1 is MDHEN, CDR2 SYDVKM, per germline. CDR3 length: 18 amino acids. CDR3 in DNA: TGTGCCAGCAGTTTCCTCGGAGGTTTGGAGTCTGGGACCAACGTCCTGACTTTC. It yields the protein CASSFLGGLESGTNVLTF.

This clonotype turned up a few times. The chain links TRBV4-3 to TRBJ1-2; maybe TRBD1 (5 bases). This CDR3 region has 15 residues. The germline V gene has CDR1 LGHNA and CDR2 YSLEER. Trimming removed 1 base from V and 5 bases from J, with 14 bases in between. This chain's CDR3 is CASSQGSGKTYGYTF. The CDR3 DNA reads as TGCGCCAGCAGCCAAGGGTCAGGGAAAACTTATGGCTACACCTTC.

In its sample, this clonotype was seen many times. V usage is TRBV10-3 and J usage is TRBJ2-7; D possibly corresponds to TRBD1 (6 bases). The CDR3 is made up of 15 amino acids. Per germline, CDR1 ENHRY and CDR2 SYGVKD. The V gene lost 1 base and the J gene lost 2 bases, with 12 bases spanning the gap. The CDR3 bases are TGTGCCATCAGTGAGTTAGGGGACAAACCCTACGAGCAGTACTTC. The encoded protein is CAISELGDKPYEQYF.

With regard to this clonotype: The CDR3 ends on some other residue instead of the conserved phenylalanine or tryptophan, so this is likely a read error. V is TRBV15 and J is TRBJ2-1, with D hard to call. This CDR3 comprises 15 residues. Germline CDR1 reads LNHNV; CDR2 reads YYDKDF (reference sequence). Trimming removed 0 bases at V and 3 bases at J, with 9 bases between. CDR3 protein: CATSREAPNYNEQFC. In DNA, the CDR3 is TGTGCCACCAGCAGAGAGGCTCCCAACTACAATGAGCAGTTCTGC.

This chain uses TRBV12-3 or TRBV12-4 with TRBJ1-5, with D perhaps matching TRBD1 (5 bases). Trimming cost V 6 bases and J 0 bases, with 18 bases left between them. This CDR3 is built from 17 residues. CDR3 DNA sequence: TGTGCCAGCAGCGCCAGGGACGGATCGTATAGCAATCAGCCCCAGCATTTT. Translation gives CASSARDGSYSNQPQHF.

The sample holds a few counts of this clonotype. V gene TRBV7-2 combines with J gene TRBJ2-5, with TRBD1 matching over 9 bases. This CDR3 contains 14 residues. V shed 0 bases, J shed 11 bases, and the junction held 7 bases outside the gene matches. Per germline, CDR1 SGHTA and CDR2 FQGNSA. The CDR3 sequence is CASSLAQGAYVQYF. In nucleotides, the CDR3 is TGTGCCAGCAGCTTAGCACAGGGGGCGTACGTGCAGTACTTC.

This chain uses TRBV12-3 or TRBV12-4 with TRBJ1-1; D is ambiguous. The CDR3 spans 14 residues. Trimming left V 5 bases short and J 2 bases short, with 12 bases between. In DNA, the CDR3 is TGTGCCAGCAGTCCCCGGACGTACAACACTGAAGCTTTCTTT. Amino acids: CASSPRTYNTEAFF.

This rearrangement joins TRBV5-1 to TRBJ2-3, with TRBD2 identical over 15 bases. From germline, CDR1 is SGHRS and CDR2 YFSETQ. Trimming took 1 base from V and 0 from J; bases not matched to a gene: 9. The CDR3 consists of 20 residues. The CDR3 region is CASSLLVSGLAGGSTDTQYF. CDR3 DNA sequence: TGCGCCAGCAGCTTGTTAGTCTCTGGACTAGCGGGAGGGAGCACAGATACGCAGTATTTT.

This chain uses TRBV18 with TRBJ1-1, with D possibly TRBD1 on 5 matching bases. The V and J ends lost 4 bases and 5 bases respectively, with 14 bases between them. CDR1 is KGHSH, CDR2 LQKENI, per germline. The CDR3 is 14 amino acids. CDR3 sequence reads: CASSHRNRGTEAFF. In DNA form, the CDR3 reads TGTGCCAGCTCACACAGAAATCGGGGGACTGAAGCTTTCTTT.

V and J are TRBV25-1 and TRBJ1-2, with no clear D. The ends were cut back, 4 bases at V and 9 bases at J, with 12 bases in the middle. The CDR3 totals 12 residues. Germline V lookup: CDR1 MGHDK, CDR2 SYGVNS. The CDR3 protein is CASSVAVYSYTF. The CDR3 coding sequence is TGTGCCAGCAGTGTCGCTGTTTATAGCTACACCTTC.

The chain carries TRBV29-1 and TRBJ2-1; D is tentatively TRBD1 or TRBD2 (5 bases each). Looked up from germline, CDR1 is SQVTM and CDR2 is ANQGSEA. Trimming removed 7 bases from V and 5 bases from J, with 12 bases in between. The CDR3 has 12 residues. DNA of the CDR3: TGCAGCGCCCCGGGACCGAACAATGAGCAGTTCTTC. Amino acids: CSAPGPNNEQFF.